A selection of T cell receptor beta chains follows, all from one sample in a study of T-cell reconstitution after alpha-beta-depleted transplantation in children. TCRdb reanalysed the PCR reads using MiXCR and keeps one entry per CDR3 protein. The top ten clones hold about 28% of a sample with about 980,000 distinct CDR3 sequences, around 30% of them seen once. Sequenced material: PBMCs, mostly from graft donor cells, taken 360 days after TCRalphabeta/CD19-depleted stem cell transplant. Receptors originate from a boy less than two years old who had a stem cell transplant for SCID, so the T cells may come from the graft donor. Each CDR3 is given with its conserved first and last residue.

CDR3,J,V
CASSLTDTSSGANVLTF,TRBJ2-6,TRBV7-3
CASHHTSTDTQYF,TRBJ2-3,TRBV28
CASSYLGGVAATGELFF,TRBJ2-2,TRBV7-8
CASSYSAGGFYNEQFF,TRBJ2-1,TRBV6-5
CASSPLRGSGGYEQFF,TRBJ2-1,TRBV9
CASSIVAGPDVDTQYF,TRBJ2-3,TRBV4-2
CASTPSSGANSYEQYF,TRBJ2-7,TRBV12-3/TRBV12-4
CASTLWGQSTDTQYF,TRBJ2-3,TRBV28
CSARPSFGTDTQYF,TRBJ2-3,TRBV20-1
CATGPGLAGGEQYF,TRBJ2-7,TRBV2
CSARDPSGGRGYNEQFF,TRBJ2-1,TRBV20-1
CASSPGTGEGYTF,TRBJ1-2,TRBV18
CATSEGTSATYEQYF,TRBJ2-7,TRBV24-1
CASSKGGGYEQYF,TRBJ2-7,TRBV7-9
CASSFLPSGWPWEQFF,TRBJ2-1,TRBV5-1
CASVGIRTDTQYF,TRBJ2-3,TRBV2
CSARVSQTETQYF,TRBJ2-5,TRBV20-1
CASLLAGVADTQYF,TRBJ2-3,TRBV18
CASTQGGAGGELFF,TRBJ2-2,TRBV25-1
CSGLGRRNTGELFF,TRBJ2-2,TRBV20-1
CASSSTPGTGFGEQYF,TRBJ2-7,TRBV5-1
CASGGHSRDTQYF,TRBJ2-3,TRBV7-9
CASSLAGTGARDTQYF,TRBJ2-3,TRBV7-2
CSAMKRGGREQYF,TRBJ2-7,TRBV20-1
CATSIQGEGTDTQYF,TRBJ2-3,TRBV15
CASSLEGGHEAFF,TRBJ1-1,TRBV5-1
CSASWAGGDTEAFF,TRBJ1-1,TRBV20-1
CASSLGSGGANTGELFF,TRBJ2-2,TRBV7-7
CASSQEWSPSSNQPQHF,TRBJ1-5,TRBV4-3
CASSMTGGATKNIQYF,TRBJ2-4,TRBV6-1
CSAPDRSLYNEQFF,TRBJ2-1,TRBV20-1
CASSSTGKGYTF,TRBJ1-2,TRBV28
CASSLQVGFSSPLHF,TRBJ1-6,TRBV12-3/TRBV12-4
CASSQEDAPGVSYNEQFF,TRBJ2-1,TRBV4-1
CASSTRDSFSYEQYF,TRBJ2-7,TRBV5-5
CASNPIAGQNRGETQYF,TRBJ2-5,TRBV7-6
CASSYSTGSDGELFF,TRBJ2-2,TRBV6-5
CASSAVTSGGEYTDTQYF,TRBJ2-3,TRBV7-8
CASMGPGELFF,TRBJ2-2,TRBV27
CASSLGQGGAFF,TRBJ1-1,TRBV7-9
CASSRTGDRAFF,TRBJ1-1,TRBV5-8
CASTQGSEQFF,TRBJ2-1,TRBV12-3/TRBV12-4
CASSVVGTRVDEQYF,TRBJ2-7,TRBV9
CASSRQGAPSNEQFF,TRBJ2-1,TRBV2
CASSLESPGVTYNEQFF,TRBJ2-1,TRBV5-1